The T cell receptor beta chain under discussion was sequenced for a study of cytomegalovirus exposure and HLA in healthy donors. Study overall: Assignment to the Caucasian-associated ancestry cluster applied to around 80% of the approximately 360 genotyped donors. Whole-study findings and limits: Available immune exposure information covered CMV serostatus only. An observed cluster of highly shared sequence variants was recorded as a likely sequencing artifact.

This PCR relied on a set of 60 Vbeta primers and 13 Jbeta primers. Method: immunoSEQ multiplex PCR; TCRdb's copy keeps in-frame clones and lacks some. The sample contains 130,000 to 150,000 clones, over 65% of which appear only once. As for this clone: What it binds is not known.

The germline V gene encodes CDR1 SGHVS and CDR2 FQNEAQ. V gave up 4 bases and J gave up 4 bases, with 20 bases separating them. This CDR3 is built from 16 residues. The receptor comes from a man aged 40-55 years in good health and CMV-seropositive. Sequencing was performed on PBMCs. The chain employs TRBV7-8 and TRBJ2-7, with a possible D match to TRBD2 (5 bases). CDR3: CASSSPDVGLRYEQYF. As DNA, the CDR3 is TGTGCCAGCAGCTCCCCAGACGTCGGACTCCGATACGAGCAGTACTTC.